This T cell receptor (beta chain) is from a study of shared clonotypes between healthy human individuals. Study context: Sampling drew on donors who were a couple of women and a few men aged 18 to 49.

The study, taken as a whole, reports: In this cohort, only blood was sampled, and tissue repertoires likely differ.

Per germline, CDR1 SNHLY and CDR2 FYNNEI. V lost 1 base to trimming and J lost 4 bases, with 7 bases between them. This CDR3 has 13 residues. Sequencing was performed on unsorted PBMC DNA using ten immunoSEQ deep assay plates. Assay used: immunoSEQ multiplex PCR; TCRdb lists only in-frame clones, some missing. The sample shows approximately 500,000 clones, around 85% of them seen only once. About this clone: Its matching antigen is unknown.

The rearrangement links TRBV2 to TRBJ1-2; D might be TRBD1 (5 bases). The sequenced sample consisted of PBMCs. This TCR was recovered from a woman in her forties in good health. Some clones in this sample may be carry-over from other donors' samples. CDR3 in DNA: TGTGCCAGCAGTGAAGTCAGGGCCTATGGCTACACCTTC. This codes for CASSEVRAYGYTF.